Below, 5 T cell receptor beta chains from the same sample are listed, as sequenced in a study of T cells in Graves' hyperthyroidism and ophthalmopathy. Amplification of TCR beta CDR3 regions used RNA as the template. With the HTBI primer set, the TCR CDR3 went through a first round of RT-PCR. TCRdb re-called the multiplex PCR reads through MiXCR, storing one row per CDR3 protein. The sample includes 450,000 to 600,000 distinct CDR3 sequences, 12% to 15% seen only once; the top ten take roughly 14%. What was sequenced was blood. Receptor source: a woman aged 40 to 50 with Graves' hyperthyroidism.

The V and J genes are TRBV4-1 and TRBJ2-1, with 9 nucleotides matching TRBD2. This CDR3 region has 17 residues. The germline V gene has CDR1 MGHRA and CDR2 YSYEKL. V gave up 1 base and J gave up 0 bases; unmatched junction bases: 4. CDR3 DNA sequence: TGCGCCAGCAGCCAAGGAGAGCGGGAGGCCTCCTACAATGAGCAGTTCTTC. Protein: CASSQGEREASYNEQFF.

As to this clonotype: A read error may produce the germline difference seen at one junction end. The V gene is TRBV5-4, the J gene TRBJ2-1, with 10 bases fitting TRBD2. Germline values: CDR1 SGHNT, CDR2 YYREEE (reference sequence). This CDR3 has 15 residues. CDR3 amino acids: CASSFVAGGFNGQFF. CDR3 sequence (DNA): TGTGCCAGCAGCTTCGTAGCGGGAGGCTTCAATGGGCAGTTCTTC. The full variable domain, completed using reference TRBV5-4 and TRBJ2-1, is ETGVTQSPTHLIKTRGQQVTLRCSSQSGHNTVSWYQQALGQGPQFIFQYYREEENGRGNFPPRFSGLQFPNYSSELNVNALELDDSALYLCASSFVAGGFNGQFFGPGTRLTVL.

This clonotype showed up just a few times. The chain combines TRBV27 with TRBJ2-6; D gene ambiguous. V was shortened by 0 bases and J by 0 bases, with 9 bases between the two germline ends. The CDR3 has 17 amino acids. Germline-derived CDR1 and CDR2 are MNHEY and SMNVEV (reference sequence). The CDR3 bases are TGTGCCAGCAGTTTATCGTCGGGTGGCTCTGGGGCCAACGTCCTGACTTTC. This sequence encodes CASSLSSGGSGANVLTF.

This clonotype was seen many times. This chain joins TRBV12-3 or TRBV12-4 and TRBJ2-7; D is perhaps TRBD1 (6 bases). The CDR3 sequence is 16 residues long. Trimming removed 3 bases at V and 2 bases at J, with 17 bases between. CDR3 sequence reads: CASSFFSWDKTYEQYF. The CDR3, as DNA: TGTGCCAGCAGTTTCTTTTCATGGGACAAGACCTACGAGCAGTACTTC.

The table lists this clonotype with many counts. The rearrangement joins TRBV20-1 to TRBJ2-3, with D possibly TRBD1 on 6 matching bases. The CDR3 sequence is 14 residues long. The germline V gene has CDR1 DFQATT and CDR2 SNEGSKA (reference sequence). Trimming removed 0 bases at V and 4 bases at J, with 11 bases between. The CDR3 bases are TGCAGTGCTAGAGATTTACAGGGAGCAGATACGCAGTATTTT. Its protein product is CSARDLQGADTQYF.